This TCR beta chain was obtained from a study of T cell responses to AZD1222 COVID-19 vaccine. This CDR3 has 17 residues. The germline V gene encodes CDR1 KGHSH and CDR2 LQKENI. Unmatched junction bases numbered 8, after V lost 3 bases and J lost 0 bases. The protocol was immunoSEQ multiplex PCR, while the TCRdb copy is restricted to in-frame clones and leaves out a portion. Among fewer than 120,000 clones, roughly 90% were seen once, and the ten largest hold around 15%. Regarding this clone: Its antigen is not known.

Study-wide results and limits: Repertoire samples came only from after the peak T cell response. White British donors predominated, females outnumbered males, and clonal diversity was possibly underestimated.

The specimen comprised peripheral blood, sampled 28 days after the second AZD1222 dose. The TCR sequence derives from an adult who received the AZD1222 COVID-19 vaccine. This sequence joins TRBV18 and TRBJ1-3, with 7 bases identical to TRBD1. The CDR3 coding sequence is TGTGCCAGCTCACCCCGAAGACAGGGTGGCTCTGGAAACACCATATATTTT. Amino acid sequence: CASSPRRQGGSGNTIYF.